The TCR beta chain under discussion was sequenced for a study of cytomegalovirus exposure and HLA in healthy donors. Study outcomes and limitations: According to a later analysis, TCR clusters from the first cohort tended to co-occur in the 120 or so validation repertoires. Per published reports, the classifier diagnosed cytomegalovirus status with high specificity and sensitivity.

The V and J ends lost 2 bases and 3 bases, in that order; junction bases with no gene match: 16. The germline CDR1 and CDR2 sequences are MGHRA and YSYEKL. The CDR3 is 19 amino acids. To note about this clone: Antigen: not known.

Donors came from a validation cohort of some 110 subjects, distinct from the first 666-subject cohort. The data were produced by immunoSEQ multiplex PCR, yet TCRdb's version contains in-frame clones alone and is incomplete. The sample lists tens of thousands of clones; around 96% were seen once. This receptor was taken from a man between 18 and 35 years old in good health and CMV-seropositive. The rearrangement joins TRBV4-1 to TRBJ2-3, with 8 bases that match TRBD1. The sequencing sample was made of PBMCs. CDR3 sequence reads: CASSQTGTGRKRYTDTQYF. DNA for the CDR3: TGCGCCAGCAGCCAAACCGGGACAGGACGAAAGCGGTATACAGATACGCAGTATTTT.